The 4 T cell receptor beta chains below come from one sample, sequenced in a study of shared clonotypes between healthy human individuals. Profiling relied on immunoSEQ multiplex PCR, and the TCRdb table lists in-frame clones only, not all of them. Among around 2.5 million clones listed, approximately 94% were seen once. Sequenced sample: naive CD4+ T cells from PBMCs. Indicated subset: CD45RA+ positively selected. The receptors were gathered from a man between 18 and 35 years old in good health. Some clones in this sample may be carry-over from other donors' samples.

Comments on this clone: This same CDR3 is encoded by further DNA sequences in the sample. V usage is TRBV9 and J usage is TRBJ2-3, with no clear D. The germline V and J ends were trimmed by 2 bases and 2 bases, with 6 bases remaining between them. CDR3 length: 13 residues. The germline V gene has CDR1 SGDLS and CDR2 YYNGEE. The CDR3 protein is CASSVLNTDTQYF. CDR3 bases: TGTGCCAGCAGCGTTCTTAACACAGATACGCAGTATTTT.

This clone was picked up one time. The chain joins TRBV6-1 to TRBJ2-3, with D possibly matching TRBD2 (7 bases). Trimming took 4 bases from V and 6 from J, leaving 17 bases between them. The CDR3 runs 15 residues. Looked up from germline, CDR1 is MNHNS and CDR2 is SASEGT. CDR3 coding DNA: TGTGCCAGCAGTGGTCCGAGGGGGGGTTTTGATACGCAGTATTTT. It specifies CASSGPRGGFDTQYF.

This chain connects TRBV27 to TRBJ2-7; the D gene could be TRBD1 or TRBD2 (6 bases each). Germline assignment: CDR1 MNHEY and CDR2 SMNVEV (reference sequence). This CDR3 is 15 amino acids long. Trimming removed 2 bases from V and 6 bases from J, with 17 bases in between. CDR3 DNA: TGTGCCAGCAGTTTAAGGGGGGACTCATGGGGCGAGCAGTACTTC. This gives the protein CASSLRGDSWGEQYF.

The CDR3 spells CASSRDFLYEQYF. For the CDR3, the DNA is TGTGCCAGCAGCCGGGACTTTCTCTACGAGCAGTACTTC. The chain recombines TRBV6-1 with TRBJ2-7; D perhaps matches TRBD2 (6 bases). The germline CDR1 and CDR2 sequences are MNHNS and SASEGT. The CDR3 loop spans 13 amino acids. Trimming left V 6 bases short and J 3 bases short, with 12 bases between.